One sample yielded the 30 T cell receptor beta chains listed below, sequenced in a study of shared clonotypes between healthy human individuals (dated by TCRdb to the early 2020s). Library construction relied on the immunoSEQ multiplex PCR assay. Sourced from immuneACCESS, this table was stored by TCRdb with only in-frame sequences that have V and J called. A share of the clones is absent; for the studies checked, an unresolved V gene accounts for under half, and the remainder has no known explanation. A total of more than 2,000,000 clones appear in this sample, about 92% of them only once. The ten largest clones take up around 0.14% of the sample. Sequencing was performed on naive CD4+ T cells sorted from blood. Explained via the paper, the cell subset or site label denotes: CD45RA+ positively selected. The source of these receptors is a man aged 18 to 35 in good health.

This clone has a handful of counts. The genes are TRBV5-1 and TRBJ1-2; maybe TRBD1 (5 bases). From germline, CDR1 is SGHRS and CDR2 YFSETQ. The germline V and J ends were trimmed by 0 bases and 3 bases, with 6 bases remaining between them. The CDR3 spans 13 residues. The CDR3 DNA follows: TGCGCCAGCAGCTTGGAGGGGCACTATGGCTACACCTTC. Amino acids: CASSLEGHYGYTF.

The chain has TRBV18 and TRBJ2-2; D tentatively fits TRBD1 or TRBD2 (5 bases each). The germline V and J ends were trimmed by 4 bases and 5 bases, with 14 bases remaining between them. The germline CDR1 and CDR2 sequences are KGHSH and LQKENI. The length of the CDR3 is 15 residues. The CDR3 here is CASSLGTVQTGELFF. The CDR3, as DNA: TGTGCCAGCTCACTCGGGACGGTTCAGACCGGGGAGCTGTTTTTT.

The rearrangement uses TRBV7-3 and TRBJ1-1, with 7 bases lining up with TRBD1. Germline CDR1 reads SGHTA; CDR2 reads FQGTGA. Losses at the gene ends were 5 bases for V and 6 bases for J; bases not matched to a gene: 6. The CDR3 is made up of 13 amino acids. CDR3 in DNA: TGTGCCAGCAGCAGCTATGGACAGGCTGAAGCTTTCTTT. As protein: CASSSYGQAEAFF.

This clone was found once. The chain is built from TRBV30 and TRBJ2-5; 10 nucleotides match TRBD2. The assigned J gene may be wrong: the sequence end matches TRBJ2-7 better. The CDR3 totals 11 residues. The germline V gene has CDR1 GTSNPN and CDR2 SVGIG (reference sequence). The CDR3 is CAWGLADEQYF. The CDR3 DNA reads TGTGCCTGGGGACTAGCGGACGAGCAGTACTTC.

This clone was detected only once. The chain has TRBV7-9 and TRBJ1-5; no reliable D call. The germline CDR1 and CDR2 sequences are SEHNR and FQNEAQ (reference sequence). Deletions cut 0 bases from V and 7 bases from J, with 7 bases between. The length of the CDR3 is 13 residues. The CDR3, as DNA: TGTGCCAGCAGCTTAGCTGGACTGCAGCCCCAGCATTTT. This sequence encodes CASSLAGLQPQHF.

This chain connects TRBV6-6 to TRBJ1-4, with D perhaps TRBD1 (6 bases). Germline loops: CDR1 MNHNY, CDR2 SVGAGI (reference sequence). Trimming pared 0 bases from V and 8 bases from J, leaving 16 bases between. This CDR3 contains 16 residues. The CDR3 protein is CASSYSTAGAGEKLFF. The CDR3 DNA reads TGTGCCAGCAGTTACTCGACTGCAGGGGCTGGGGAAAAACTGTTTTTT.

The chain couples TRBV5-5 to TRBJ2-7; D may be TRBD1 (5 bases). Germline lookup yields CDR1 SGHKS and CDR2 YYEKEE (reference sequence). This CDR3 comprises 15 residues. The V end lost 5 bases, the J end lost 0 bases, and 15 bases lay between the germline ends. The CDR3 DNA is TGTGCCAGCAGGACAGACAGCGAAAGCTCCTACGAGCAGTACTTC. Translating it yields CASRTDSESSYEQYF. The complete variable domain, with remaining parts taken from reference TRBV5-5 and TRBJ2-7, reads DAGVTQSPTHLIKTRGQQVTLRCSPISGHKSVSWYQQVLGQGPQFIFQYYEKEERGRGNFPDRFSARQFPNYSSELNVNALLLGDSALYLCASRTDSESSYEQYFGPGTRLTVT.

The chain's CDR3 is CASTPGTLGANVLTF. In nucleotides, the CDR3 is TGTGCCAGCACTCCCGGGACGCTTGGGGCCAACGTCCTGACTTTC. The chain couples TRBV28 to TRBJ2-6; D assignment may be TRBD1 or TRBD2 (5 bases each). This CDR3 comprises 15 residues. Trimming shortened V by 7 bases and J by 3 bases, and 13 bases separated the two germline ends. Germline V lookup: CDR1 MDHEN, CDR2 SYDVKM.

This clone was detected only once. The genes are TRBV9 and TRBJ1-6; D call uncertain. V was clipped by 3 bases and J by 7 bases, with 14 bases between them. The CDR3 is 15 amino acids. Germline lookup yields CDR1 SGDLS and CDR2 YYNGEE. As DNA, the CDR3 is TGTGCCAGCAGCGATACCGGCTCCCCCAATTCACCCCTCCACTTT. Protein product: CASSDTGSPNSPLHF.

V gene TRBV7-9 combines with J gene TRBJ1-2, with 8 bases fitting TRBD1. Per the germline V gene, CDR1 is SEHNR and CDR2 is FQNEAQ (reference sequence). This CDR3 has 16 amino acids. With 0 bases clipped from V and 8 bases from J, the junction kept 11 bases outside the gene matches. CDR3: CASSLARFQGAGGYTF. The CDR3 DNA reads TGTGCCAGCAGCTTAGCCCGCTTCCAGGGGGCTGGAGGCTACACCTTC.

The chain has TRBV20-1 and TRBJ1-2, with D unclear. CDR1 and CDR2 (germline): DFQATT, SNEGSKA (reference sequence). V lost 3 bases, J lost 7 bases, and 9 bases lay in between. This CDR3 is built from 11 residues. The CDR3 sequence: CSASRTVGYTF. CDR3 in DNA: TGCAGTGCTAGTCGTACGGTTGGCTACACCTTC.

The V and J genes are TRBV29-1 and TRBJ2-3; D may correspond to TRBD1 or TRBD2 (5 bases each). V was trimmed by 6 bases and J by 0 bases, leaving 10 bases between them. CDR3 length: 13 amino acids. Germline assignment: CDR1 SQVTM and CDR2 ANQGSEA. CDR3 DNA sequence: TGCAGCGTCACGGGACGCAGCACAGATACGCAGTATTTT. Protein sequence: CSVTGRSTDTQYF.

The chain couples TRBV4-3 to TRBJ2-2, with D unresolved. Germline V lookup: CDR1 LGHNA, CDR2 YSLEER. This CDR3 has 15 residues. Trimming removed 1 base at V and 2 bases at J, with 8 bases between. CDR3 DNA: TGCGCCAGCAGCCAAGGGATTTTAAACACCGGGGAGCTGTTTTTT. It translates to CASSQGILNTGELFF.

The gene calls are TRBV28 and TRBJ2-1; 11 bases fit TRBD2. With 5 bases clipped from V and 10 bases from J, the junction kept 13 bases outside the gene matches. Germline loops: CDR1 MDHEN, CDR2 SYDVKM. The CDR3 is 16 amino acids. CDR3: CASSLAGTSGTWEQFF. CDR3 nucleotides: TGTGCCAGCAGTCTCGCCGGGACTAGCGGTACATGGGAGCAGTTCTTC.

This sequence joins TRBV6-6 and TRBJ1-1; perhaps TRBD1 as D (5 bases). V was clipped by 2 bases and J by 6 bases, with 19 bases between them. In germline, CDR1 is MNHNY, CDR2 SVGAGI (reference sequence). CDR3 length: 16 amino acids. CDR3 bases: TGTGCCAGCAGTTACGGGGCCGACGGGTATCGGGCTGAAGCTTTCTTT. Amino acid sequence: CASSYGADGYRAEAFF.

The chain is built from TRBV14 and TRBJ2-3, with TRBD2 identical over 12 bases. The V and J ends lost 2 bases and 0 bases, in that order; junction bases with no gene match: 3. This CDR3 contains 17 residues. The germline gives CDR1 SGHDN, CDR2 FVKESK. CDR3 sequence reads: CASSQRLAGVSTDTQYF. CDR3 coding DNA: TGTGCCAGCAGCCAACGACTAGCGGGAGTGAGCACAGATACGCAGTATTTT.

Concerning this clone: The same CDR3 arises from other DNA sequences in this sample as well. The chain has TRBV15 and TRBJ2-5, with a possible D match to TRBD2 (5 bases). Trimming cost V 0 bases and J 5 bases, with 10 bases left between them. The length of the CDR3 is 14 residues. The germline V gene encodes CDR1 LNHNV and CDR2 YYDKDF (reference sequence). Here the CDR3 DNA reads TGTGCCACCAGCAGAGATCTGGGAGAGGAGACCCAGTACTTC. Protein: CATSRDLGEETQYF.

The chain employs TRBV7-2 and TRBJ2-4, with a possible D match to TRBD2 (5 bases). This CDR3 has 11 residues. Germline CDR1 is SGHTA and CDR2 is FQGNSA. The V end was cut by 2 bases, the J end by 9 bases, with 5 bases between. CDR3 nucleotides: TGTGCCAGCAGCTTACGGGGCATTCAGTACTTC. Its protein product is CASSLRGIQYF.

This clone was seen only a few times. The chain joins TRBV9 to TRBJ1-1; TRBD1 might be the D (5 bases). Germline CDR1 is SGDLS and CDR2 is YYNGEE. The CDR3 totals 14 residues. Between the trimmed V and J ends, which lost 1 base and 3 bases, there was a span of 10 bases. The CDR3: CASSVQGSDTEAFF. For the CDR3, the DNA is TGTGCCAGCAGCGTACAGGGATCTGACACTGAAGCTTTCTTT.

The rearrangement joins TRBV7-9 to TRBJ1-2, with D perhaps matching TRBD1 (6 bases). The V end was cut by 1 base, the J end by 2 bases, with 11 bases between. In germline, CDR1 is SEHNR, CDR2 FQNEAQ (reference sequence). The CDR3 spans 15 residues. The DNA for the CDR3 is TGTGCCAGCAGCTTAGAGGGAAGGGGGAACTATGGCTACACCTTC. It codes for CASSLEGRGNYGYTF.

This sequence joins TRBV19 and TRBJ1-2; weak D call: TRBD1 (6 bases). Between the trimmed V and J ends, which lost 6 bases and 0 bases, there was a span of 11 bases. The CDR3 spans 14 residues. In germline, CDR1 is LNHDA, CDR2 SQIVND (reference sequence). The CDR3 sequence is CASSPDSTNYGYTF. For the CDR3, the DNA is TGTGCCAGTAGCCCGGACAGCACTAACTATGGCTACACCTTC.

The V call is TRBV19, the J call TRBJ1-4; no firm D call. V was cut by 0 bases and J by 8 bases, with 10 bases left in between. This CDR3 region has 14 residues. The germline V gene encodes CDR1 LNHDA and CDR2 SQIVND (reference sequence). CDR3 nucleotide sequence: TGTGCCAGTAGTATAGACCGACTGGAGGAAAAACTGTTTTTT. Amino acids: CASSIDRLEEKLFF.

This chain connects TRBV5-5 to TRBJ2-7, with 10 bases that match TRBD1. Per the germline V gene, CDR1 is SGHKS and CDR2 is YYEKEE (reference sequence). V trimming: 3 bases; J trimming: 4 bases; junction bases outside the gene matches: 1. The CDR3 sequence is 13 residues long. CDR3 amino acids: CASSSDRGYEQYF. The CDR3 DNA reads TGTGCCAGCAGCTCGGACAGGGGGTACGAGCAGTACTTC.

This clone was picked up a small number of times. This chain joins TRBV30 and TRBJ1-6; D remains ambiguous. Germline V CDR1 and CDR2: GTSNPN, SVGIG (reference sequence). This CDR3 contains 14 residues. Trimming left V 0 bases short and J 9 bases short, with 12 bases between. CDR3 bases: TGTGCCTGGAGTGTGTCTAGCGGGATTTCACCCCTCCACTTT. It translates to CAWSVSSGISPLHF.

V gene TRBV18 combines with J gene TRBJ2-5; 8 bases map to TRBD2. Germline trimming cut 0 bases from V and 0 bases from J; bases unmatched to any gene: 12. There are 19 residues in the CDR3. Germline V CDR1 and CDR2: KGHSH, LQKENI. CDR3 region: CASSPPVPLAGTYQETQYF. CDR3 sequence (DNA): TGTGCCAGCTCACCACCGGTTCCATTAGCGGGGACGTACCAAGAGACCCAGTACTTC.

The V and J genes are TRBV6-5 and TRBJ1-1, with no clear D. The CDR3 is 14 amino acids. Looked up from germline, CDR1 is MNHEY and CDR2 is SVGAGI. V was cut by 8 bases and J by 1 base, with 14 bases left in between. The CDR3, as DNA: TGTGCCAGCCATCCCCCCAAGGGGAACACTGAAGCTTTCTTT. This translates into CASHPPKGNTEAFF.

The rearrangement uses TRBV28 and TRBJ1-1, with D possibly being TRBD1 (6 bases). This CDR3 has 14 amino acids. V lost 6 bases to trimming and J lost 4 bases, with 15 bases between them. The germline CDR1 and CDR2 sequences are MDHEN and SYDVKM. The CDR3 sequence: CASSSPGAVTEAFF. Here the CDR3 DNA reads TGTGCCAGCAGCTCCCCGGGGGCAGTCACTGAAGCTTTCTTT. The whole variable domain, filled in from reference TRBV28 and TRBJ1-1, reads DVKVTQSSRYLVKRTGEKVFLECVQDMDHENMFWYRQDPGLGLRLIYFSYDVKMKEKGDIPEGYSVSREKKERFSLILESASTNQTSMYLCASSSPGAVTEAFFGQGTRLTVV.

V is TRBV19 and J is TRBJ1-2; D ambiguous. The V and J ends lost 5 bases and 4 bases respectively, with 14 bases between them. CDR3 size: 14 residues. Germline V lookup: CDR1 LNHDA, CDR2 SQIVND (reference sequence). CDR3 sequence (DNA): TGTGCCAGTAGTGGTAGTAGGGAAGGCTATGGCTACACCTTC. Translating gives CASSGSREGYGYTF.

The chain combines TRBV6-5 with TRBJ1-6; D not certain. This CDR3 contains 13 residues. Trimming removed 7 bases from V and 7 bases from J, with 11 bases in between. Per germline, CDR1 MNHEY and CDR2 SVGAGI. In DNA form, the CDR3 reads TGTGCCAGCACCCCCGTACGAAATTCACCCCTCCACTTT. Translated: CASTPVRNSPLHF.

V and J are TRBV5-6 and TRBJ1-5, with 7 bases that match TRBD1. Germline lookup yields CDR1 SGHDT and CDR2 YYEEEE. V trimming: 3 bases; J trimming: 0 bases; junction bases outside the gene matches: 9. This CDR3 has 17 amino acids. CDR3 nucleotides: TGTGCCAGCAGCTATACAACAGGGGCCTATAGCAATCAGCCCCAGCATTTT. Protein product: CASSYTTGAYSNQPQHF.